A selection of T cell receptor beta chains follows, all from one sample in a study of memory CD8 T cells in hepatitis C reinfection. Sequencing used immunoSEQ multiplex PCR; TCRdb keeps in-frame clones, though not all of them. The sample has about 46,000 clones, about 88% seen once. The sequenced sample was naive CD8+ T cells sorted from blood. These receptors came from a man between 18 and 35 years old with hepatitis C virus infection. CDR3s include the opening cysteine and the closing phenylalanine or tryptophan. Fields, in order: clone size, D gene, CDR3 length, V gene, J gene, CDR3 DNA, CDR3 protein. The D gene is left open where the match is weak. The size of a clone is reported for some rows only, either as once, few or many, or as a class for expanded clones.

size: NA
D: TRBD1
length: 16
V: TRBV5-7
J: TRBJ1-3
DNA: TGTGCCAGCAGCGCCCAGGGGGCGACGACGGGAAACACCATATATTTT
CDR3: CASSAQGATTGNTIYF

size: NA
D: NA
length: 14
V: TRBV27
J: TRBJ1-5
DNA: TGTGCCAGCAGTTTAAACGGGTACAATCAGCCCCAGCATTTT
CDR3: CASSLNGYNQPQHF

size: NA
D: TRBD2
length: 13
V: TRBV7-9
J: TRBJ2-1
DNA: TGTGCCAGCAGCTTCATCGCGGGGGGAGGGCAGTTCTTC
CDR3: CASSFIAGGGQFF

size: NA
D: NA
length: 15
V: TRBV5-5
J: TRBJ2-7
DNA: TGTGCCAGCAGCTTGGGACCGAGAGGGGGCTACGAGCAGTACTTC
CDR3: CASSLGPRGGYEQYF

size: NA
D: NA
length: 18
V: TRBV11-3
J: TRBJ1-2
DNA: TGTGCCAGCAGCCCTGATAAGATGGCAGGTTCCTCTAACTATGGCTACACCTTC
CDR3: CASSPDKMAGSSNYGYTF

size: NA
D: NA
length: 16
V: TRBV11-2
J: TRBJ2-3
DNA: TGTGCCAGCAGCTTAGGGAAAGCGGCGCCCACAGATACGCAGTATTTT
CDR3: CASSLGKAAPTDTQYF

size: NA
D: NA
length: 15
V: TRBV27
J: TRBJ1-1
DNA: TGTGCCAGCAGTTTCACCCAGGGGCTGAACACTGAAGCTTTCTTT
CDR3: CASSFTQGLNTEAFF

size: NA
D: NA
length: 13
V: TRBV7-9
J: TRBJ1-1
DNA: TGTGCCAGCAGCTTATCGGTCCCCACTGAAGCTTTCTTT
CDR3: CASSLSVPTEAFF

size: NA
D: NA
length: 16
V: TRBV7-3
J: TRBJ1-1
DNA: TGTGCCAGCAGCCCAGGGACAACAACCACGAACACTGAAGCTTTCTTT
CDR3: CASSPGTTTTNTEAFF

size: NA
D: NA
length: 15
V: TRBV4-1
J: TRBJ1-1
DNA: TGCGCCAGCAGCCAAGATGAGGGCACTGGCACTGAAGCTTTCTTT
CDR3: CASSQDEGTGTEAFF

size: NA
D: NA
length: 11
V: TRBV5-6
J: TRBJ2-3
DNA: TGTGCCAGCAGCCTAGCAGATACGCAGTATTTT
CDR3: CASSLADTQYF

size: NA
D: TRBD2
length: 13
V: TRBV29-1
J: TRBJ2-1
DNA: TGCAGCGCTGCCGCGGGAGGGCTAGGTGAGCAGTTCTTC
CDR3: CSAAAGGLGEQFF

size: NA
D: NA
length: 13
V: TRBV29-1
J: TRBJ2-3
DNA: TGCAGCGTTCCGCAGGGGAGCACAGATACGCAGTATTTT
CDR3: CSVPQGSTDTQYF

size: NA
D: TRBD1
length: 14
V: TRBV27
J: TRBJ2-3
DNA: TGTGCCACCTCGGGACAGGGGCAGGGAGATACGCAGTATTTT
CDR3: CATSGQGQGDTQYF

size: NA
D: NA
length: 15
V: TRBV28
J: TRBJ1-5
DNA: TGTGCCAGCAGTTTCGAGGGCCGGGGCAATCAGCCCCAGCATTTT
CDR3: CASSFEGRGNQPQHF

size: NA
D: TRBD1
length: 12
V: TRBV11-2
J: TRBJ2-5
DNA: TGTGCCAGCAGCGAGGACAGGAAGACCCAGTACTTC
CDR3: CASSEDRKTQYF

size: NA
D: NA
length: 15
V: TRBV6-1
J: TRBJ2-7
DNA: TGTGCCAGCAGTGAGGTTGACATAAGCTCCTACGAGCAGTACTTC
CDR3: CASSEVDISSYEQYF

size: NA
D: NA
length: 14
V: TRBV27
J: TRBJ2-7
DNA: TGTGCCAGCAGTTTAGTTGTTGGGGGCTACGAGCAGTACTTC
CDR3: CASSLVVGGYEQYF

size: NA
D: TRBD2
length: 14
V: TRBV11-2
J: TRBJ2-5
DNA: TGTGCCAGCAGCGAGACTAGCGGGCAAGAGACCCAGTACTTC
CDR3: CASSETSGQETQYF

size: NA
D: TRBD2
length: 15
V: TRBV27
J: TRBJ2-1
DNA: TGTGCCAGCAGTCCCCGGACTAGCAGGGACAATGAGCAGTTCTTC
CDR3: CASSPRTSRDNEQFF

size: NA
D: TRBD1
length: 16
V: TRBV28
J: TRBJ1-4
DNA: TGTGCCAGCAGCCCTCTTTTTCCAGGGGGCACAGAAAAACTGTTTTTT
CDR3: CASSPLFPGGTEKLFF

size: NA
D: NA
length: 15
V: TRBV7-9
J: TRBJ2-3
DNA: TGTGCCAGCAGCTTAGTGATAGCTGACACAGATACGCAGTATTTT
CDR3: CASSLVIADTDTQYF

size: NA
D: NA
length: 16
V: TRBV11-2
J: TRBJ2-7
DNA: TGTGCCAGCAGTTCCCACCCCGGGGTAGGCCGGCTCGAGCAGTACTTC
CDR3: CASSSHPGVGRLEQYF

size: NA
D: TRBD2
length: 16
V: TRBV7-9
J: TRBJ2-7
DNA: TGTGCCAGCAGCTTATCAGTCGGAGCGGGAACCTACGAGCAGTACTTC
CDR3: CASSLSVGAGTYEQYF

size: NA
D: TRBD2
length: 14
V: TRBV27
J: TRBJ2-3
DNA: TGTGCCGTTGGGCTAGCGGGGGGCACAGATACGCAGTATTTT
CDR3: CAVGLAGGTDTQYF

size: NA
D: NA
length: 13
V: TRBV27
J: TRBJ2-2
DNA: TGTGCCAGCAGTATACAGGGACCCGGGGAGCTGTTTTTT
CDR3: CASSIQGPGELFF

size: NA
D: TRBD2
length: 15
V: TRBV6-5
J: TRBJ2-3
DNA: TGTGCCAGCAGTTACTTGGCGGGGGTCACAGATACGCAGTATTTT
CDR3: CASSYLAGVTDTQYF

size: once
D: TRBD2
length: 19
V: TRBV5-6
J: TRBJ2-3
DNA: TGTGCCAGCAGCTTGGGAGGGACTAGCGGGAGGATACTCACAGATACGCAGTATTTT
CDR3: CASSLGGTSGRILTDTQYF

size: NA
D: TRBD2
length: 17
V: TRBV27
J: TRBJ2-2
DNA: TGTGCCAGCAGCCACCTAGCGGGAGGACTTCCGGGGGGGGAGCTGTTTTTT
CDR3: CASSHLAGGLPGGELFF

size: NA
D: NA
length: 13
V: TRBV4-3
J: TRBJ1-1
DNA: TGCGCCAGCAGCCAAGGCAAGGGGTATGAAGCTTTCTTT
CDR3: CASSQGKGYEAFF

size: once
D: NA
length: 19
V: TRBV7-6
J: TRBJ2-2
DNA: TGTGCCAGCAGCTTTGACGCTAACGTGGGGGGGCATAACACCGGGGAGCTGTTTTTT
CDR3: CASSFDANVGGHNTGELFF

size: NA
D: NA
length: 12
V: TRBV6-5
J: TRBJ1-4
DNA: TGTGCCAGCAGAAGTAGTGCTGAAAAACTGTTTTTT
CDR3: CASRSSAEKLFF

size: NA
D: TRBD1
length: 13
V: TRBV29-1
J: TRBJ1-2
DNA: TGCAGCGTTGAACCCGGGACAGGGGAGGGCTACACCTTC
CDR3: CSVEPGTGEGYTF

size: NA
D: TRBD1
length: 16
V: TRBV27
J: TRBJ1-4
DNA: TGTGCCAGCAGTCGCCCGACCGGGACAGGGGCCCAAAAACTGTTTTTT
CDR3: CASSRPTGTGAQKLFF

size: NA
D: TRBD1
length: 12
V: TRBV18
J: TRBJ1-1
DNA: TGTGCCAGCTCACCATCGACAGGGGAAGCTTTCTTT
CDR3: CASSPSTGEAFF

size: NA
D: NA
length: 13
V: TRBV5-5
J: TRBJ1-1
DNA: TGTGCCAGCAGCTCGCCTTTAGGGGCTGAAGCTTTCTTT
CDR3: CASSSPLGAEAFF

size: NA
D: TRBD1
length: 14
V: TRBV11-3
J: TRBJ2-1
DNA: TGTGCCAGCAGCTTGGGGACAGGGGTAAATGAGCAGTTCTTC
CDR3: CASSLGTGVNEQFF

size: NA
D: TRBD2
length: 15
V: TRBV19
J: TRBJ2-7
DNA: TGTGCCAGTAGTACCCTCGGGGAGCGGGAGTACGAGCAGTACTTC
CDR3: CASSTLGEREYEQYF

size: few
D: NA
length: 13
V: TRBV6-4
J: TRBJ1-2
DNA: TGTGCCAGCAGCGCGGGGAGTAACTATGGCTACACCTTC
CDR3: CASSAGSNYGYTF

size: NA
D: TRBD1
length: 16
V: TRBV6-1
J: TRBJ2-1
DNA: TGTGCCAGCAGTGGGACAGGGGTGAGGTTGACTGGTGAGCAGTTCTTC
CDR3: CASSGTGVRLTGEQFF

size: NA
D: TRBD2
length: 13
V: TRBV30
J: TRBJ2-3
DNA: TGTGCCTGGAGTAGTAGCGGGGGAGATACGCAGTATTTT
CDR3: CAWSSSGGDTQYF

size: NA
D: NA
length: 12
V: TRBV7-9
J: TRBJ2-1
DNA: TGTGCCAGCAGCCGTTCTTACAATGAGCAGTTCTTC
CDR3: CASSRSYNEQFF

size: once
D: TRBD1
length: 13
V: TRBV10-2
J: TRBJ2-7
DNA: TGCGCCAGCAGTGGACAGGGTTCCTACGAGCAGTACTTC
CDR3: CASSGQGSYEQYF

size: few
D: NA
length: 15
V: TRBV4-1
J: TRBJ1-1
DNA: TGCGCCAGCAGCCAAGATGGGGGGTACAACACTGAAGCTTTCTTT
CDR3: CASSQDGGYNTEAFF

size: NA
D: TRBD1
length: 13
V: TRBV27
J: TRBJ2-1
DNA: TGTGCCAGCCGCGGGACAGGCTACAATGAGCAGTTCTTC
CDR3: CASRGTGYNEQFF